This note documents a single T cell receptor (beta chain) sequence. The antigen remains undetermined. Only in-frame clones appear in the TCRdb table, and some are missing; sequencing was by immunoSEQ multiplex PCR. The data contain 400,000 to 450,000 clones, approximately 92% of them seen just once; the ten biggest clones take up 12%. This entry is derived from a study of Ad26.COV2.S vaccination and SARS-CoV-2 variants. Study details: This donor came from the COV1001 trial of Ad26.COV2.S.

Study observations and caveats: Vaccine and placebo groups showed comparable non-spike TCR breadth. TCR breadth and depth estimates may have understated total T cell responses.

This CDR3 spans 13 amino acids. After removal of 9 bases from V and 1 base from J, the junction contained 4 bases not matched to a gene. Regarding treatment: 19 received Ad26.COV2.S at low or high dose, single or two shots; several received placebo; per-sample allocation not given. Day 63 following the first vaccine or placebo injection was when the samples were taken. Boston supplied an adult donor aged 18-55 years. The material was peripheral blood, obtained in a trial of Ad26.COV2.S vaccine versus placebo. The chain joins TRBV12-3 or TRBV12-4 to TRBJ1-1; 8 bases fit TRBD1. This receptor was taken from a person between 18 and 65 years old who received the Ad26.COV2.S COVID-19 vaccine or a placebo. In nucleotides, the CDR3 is TGTGCCAGTGGACAGGGAGAGAACACTGAAGCTTTCTTT. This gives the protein CASGQGENTEAFF.